The T cell receptor (beta chain) under discussion was sequenced for a study of PD-1 blockade in classical Hodgkin lymphoma. Whole-study findings and limits: Baseline diversity in complete responders resembled that of newly diagnosed patients.

The patients all showed relapse after autologous stem cell transplantation, while their brentuximab vedotin exposure varied. As concerns this clone: Its antigen remains unknown.

V shed 4 bases and J 7 bases; nucleotides not matched to a gene: 9. Germline V gene sequence: CDR1 LNHDA, CDR2 SQIVND (reference sequence). This CDR3 region has 16 residues. This table comes from immunoSEQ multiplex PCR, and its TCRdb copy is limited to in-frame clones, with some not included. The sample holds 50,000 or so clones; approximately 89% are singletons and the top ten take less than 11%. The genes are TRBV19 and TRBJ2-3; 12 nucleotides match TRBD2. The sequences come from peripheral blood mononuclear cells (PBMCs), collected before the second cycle of nivolumab. The receptor's source is a human donor with classical Hodgkin lymphoma. CDR3 coding DNA: TGTGCCAGTAGTAAACTAGCGGGAGGCGGCGGGCATACGCAGTATTTT. Translating it yields CASSKLAGGGGHTQYF.